This T cell receptor (beta chain) came from a study of T cells in narcolepsy (dated by TCRdb to the late 2010s). Notes on the research overall: Patients with narcolepsy type 1 or type 2 (NT1, NT2) and healthy control donors were enrolled in the study. The study sought autoreactive T cells targeting hypocretin neuron self-antigens (hypocretin, TRIB2) in narcolepsy patients, using TCR Vbeta sequencing to track clonotypes in blood and CSF.

The cysteine opens and the phenylalanine closes a CDR3 of 12 amino acids. Only the CDR3 region is kept as DNA, spanning 36 bases read in frame from base 1. CDR1 and CDR2 (WSHSY, SAAADI) derive from the germline V gene. Cut back by 2 bases and 7 bases, the V and J ends lie 6 bases apart. The investigation overall reported the following: Autoreactive clonotypes were reported to be detected serially in the blood of the same patients and of different patients, but not in the blood of healthy controls. No sequences matching autoreactive T cell clones were present in some of the blood memory CD4+ repertoires from patients and controls. Patients and controls had similar numbers of sequenced blood memory CD4+ clonotypes, with averages of around 39,000 in patients and 30,000 to 35,000 in controls. Plots comparing CSF and blood CD4+ T cell clonotypes from the same patient highlighted HCRT-specific and TRIB2-specific autoreactive clonotypes.

This clone was recorded once. There is no known antigen for this receptor. Base qualities were left out, and no much larger clone turns up one base away. Memory CD4+ T cells were sorted ex vivo from peripheral blood of narcolepsy patients and healthy controls for TCR Vbeta sequencing. The library was prepared using the immunoSEQ multiplex PCR assay. Drawn from immuneACCESS, this table holds only the in-frame rearrangements with V and J called that TCRdb kept. Clones are partly lost; checked studies trace under half to an unresolved V gene and leave the rest unexplained. The sample table records around 30,000 clones; approximately 87% of these occur just once. The ten largest clones represent approximately 1.2% of the sample.

The chain links TRBV10-2 with TRBJ2-1; perhaps TRBD2 is the D gene, with 5 bases matching. Sequenced sample: CD45RA- memory CD4+ T cells from PBMCs. The cell subset or site label, as the study defines it: memory T cells sorted ex vivo from peripheral blood. The source of this sequence is a human donor with narcolepsy. The DNA reads as follows: TGCGCCAGCAGTGAGAGGACTAATGAGCAGTTCTTC. Translated, it gives CASSERTNEQFF.